Listed here are 28 T cell receptor beta chains from one sample, sequenced in a study of blood T cell repertoires in COVID-19. Assay used: immunoSEQ multiplex PCR; TCRdb lists only in-frame clones, some missing. The table has 52,000 or so clones, 85% to 90% seen once. The sample consisted of peripheral blood. Receptors originate from a human donor in a cohort sampled during active COVID-19.

The chain recombines TRBV4-1 with TRBJ2-5; weak D call: TRBD2 (6 bases). Germline loops: CDR1 MGHRA, CDR2 YSYEKL. The CDR3 contains 15 residues. V lost 1 base to trimming and J lost 1 base, with 10 bases between them. CDR3: CASSQGSGPQETQYF. CDR3 DNA sequence: TGCGCCAGCAGCCAAGGGAGCGGGCCCCAAGAGACCCAGTACTTC.

The rearrangement uses TRBV5-1 and TRBJ2-1, with 11 bases that match TRBD2. The CDR3 is 15 amino acids. The germline V gene encodes CDR1 SGHRS and CDR2 YFSETQ. V shed 1 base and J 6 bases; nucleotides not matched to a gene: 3. The CDR3, as DNA: TGCGCCAGCAGCTTGAGACTAGCGGGATCCAATGAGCAGTTCTTC. The encoded protein is CASSLRLAGSNEQFF.

The chain uses TRBV3-1 (or the pseudogene TRBV3-2) and TRBJ2-2; the D is unclear. Germline V gene lookup returns CDR1 LGHDT and CDR2 YNNKEL (reference sequence). Trimming removed 1 base from V and 6 bases from J, with 3 bases in between. The CDR3 is 12 amino acids. This CDR3 reads CASSQAAGELFF. In DNA, the CDR3 is TGTGCCAGCAGCCAAGCGGCCGGGGAGCTGTTTTTT.

The genes are TRBV7-3 and TRBJ1-5; perhaps TRBD1 as D (5 bases). V was shortened by 4 bases and J by 5 bases, with 18 bases between the two germline ends. Germline V gene lookup returns CDR1 SGHTA and CDR2 FQGTGA. The CDR3 totals 16 residues. DNA for the CDR3: TGTGCCAGCAGCTGCAGGGTCACGGGTACATATCAGCCCCAGCATTTT. Its protein product is CASSCRVTGTYQPQHF.

This chain joins TRBV6-5 and TRBJ2-3; D possibly corresponds to TRBD2 (6 bases). The CDR3 has 14 residues. The germline gives CDR1 MNHEY, CDR2 SVGAGI. Trimming pared 4 bases from V and 3 bases from J, leaving 11 bases between. Here the CDR3 reads CASSLTRRTDTQYF. In DNA form, the CDR3 reads TGTGCCAGCAGTTTGACTAGGAGAACAGATACGCAGTATTTT.

This clone came up once. V is TRBV19 and J is TRBJ2-6; 11 bases are shared with TRBD1. Germline V CDR1 and CDR2: LNHDA, SQIVND (reference sequence). Unmatched junction bases numbered 5, after V lost 6 bases and J lost 1 base. CDR3 size: 17 residues. Here the CDR3 reads CASRTGTGGSGANVLTF. Here the CDR3 DNA reads TGTGCCAGTAGGACCGGGACAGGGGGGTCTGGGGCCAACGTCCTGACTTTC.

The chain has TRBV4-1 and TRBJ2-1; 11 positions match TRBD2. J lost 5 bases, V lost 3 bases, and 3 bases had no gene match. The CDR3 is made up of 15 amino acids. CDR1 is MGHRA and CDR2 is YSYEKL in the germline V gene. This CDR3 is CASSQTGLADNEQFF. The DNA for the CDR3 is TGCGCCAGCAGCCAGACGGGACTAGCGGACAATGAGCAGTTCTTC.

The chain uses TRBV7-2 and TRBJ2-7; TRBD1 aligns across 9 bases. The CDR3 is 15 residues long. J gave up 6 bases and V 2 bases, and 8 bases lay outside the gene matches. Germline lookup yields CDR1 SGHTA and CDR2 FQGNSA. CDR3: CASSLTRTGVGEQYF. CDR3 nucleotide sequence: TGTGCCAGCAGCTTAACCCGGACAGGGGTTGGCGAGCAGTACTTC.

This chain connects TRBV24-1 to TRBJ2-3; 8 nucleotides line up with TRBD1. With 4 bases clipped from V and 8 bases from J, the junction kept 4 bases outside the gene matches. CDR3 length: 13 residues. Germline-derived CDR1 and CDR2 are KGHDR and SFDVKD. The CDR3, as DNA: TGTGCCACCAGTGAGGGACAGGCGCCTACGCAGTATTTT. It specifies CATSEGQAPTQYF.

The table lists this clone with a few counts. The rearrangement joins TRBV6-5 to TRBJ2-2, with 8 bases that match TRBD2. CDR1 MNHEY and CDR2 SVGAGI come from the germline V gene. CDR3 length: 14 residues. The ends lost 6 bases at V and 5 bases at J; junction bases unmatched: 5. The CDR3 DNA sequence: TGTGCCAGCAGCGGGGGGGCAGGAACCGGGGAGCTGTTTTTT. This codes for CASSGGAGTGELFF.

The chain links TRBV5-1 to TRBJ2-3, with D tentatively TRBD1 (6 bases). CDR1 is SGHRS, CDR2 YFSETQ, per germline. Between the trimmed V and J ends, which lost 4 bases and 2 bases, there was a span of 11 bases. CDR3 length: 14 residues. For the CDR3, the DNA is TGCGCCAGCAGCCCCGGACAGTCCACAGATACGCAGTATTTT. Its translation: CASSPGQSTDTQYF.

This clone has a handful of counts. The V and J genes are TRBV20-1 and TRBJ1-5; 7 bases are a match to TRBD1. This CDR3 is built from 11 residues. Germline values: CDR1 DFQATT, CDR2 SNEGSKA (reference sequence). V shed 5 bases, J shed 11 bases, and the junction held 6 bases outside the gene matches. The CDR3 DNA follows: TGCAGTGCTGACGGTGACAGGGCCCAGCATTTT. Its protein product is CSADGDRAQHF.

The V gene is TRBV11-2, the J gene TRBJ2-4; D might be TRBD1 (6 bases). Germline V lookup: CDR1 SGHAT, CDR2 FQNNGV. V lost 6 bases and J 7 bases, leaving 13 bases between the germline ends. The CDR3 consists of 13 residues. The CDR3 nucleotides read TGTGCCAGCAGGCACAGGGTGACCAACATTCAGTACTTC. It translates to CASRHRVTNIQYF.

The chain links TRBV20-1 to TRBJ1-4; 8 bases align to TRBD1. The trim removed 3 bases at V and 8 bases at J, leaving 5 bases unmatched. Per the germline V gene, CDR1 is DFQATT and CDR2 is SNEGSKA (reference sequence). CDR3 length: 13 residues. The CDR3: CSASQGAREKLFF. CDR3 nucleotides: TGCAGTGCTAGTCAGGGGGCGAGAGAAAAACTGTTTTTT.

The rearrangement links TRBV4-1 to TRBJ2-3, with D possibly TRBD1 on 6 matching bases. The CDR3 consists of 14 residues. CDR1 is MGHRA and CDR2 is YSYEKL in the germline V gene. Trimming shortened V by 3 bases and J by 2 bases, and 9 bases separated the two germline ends. The CDR3 DNA is TGCGCCAGCAGCCATGACAGGATCACAGATACGCAGTATTTT. Residues: CASSHDRITDTQYF.

The gene calls are TRBV9 and TRBJ1-2, with TRBD1 identical over 8 bases. The CDR3 runs 14 residues. The ends lost 8 bases at V and 2 bases at J; junction bases unmatched: 8. Germline V gene sequence: CDR1 SGDLS, CDR2 YYNGEE. CDR3 nucleotides: TGTGCCAGTTCTATAGGGACAGGAAACTATGGCTACACCTTC. This translates into CASSIGTGNYGYTF.

In DNA, the CDR3 is TGTGCCAGCAGCTTAAGCGGGGACAGCACCGGGGAGCTGTTTTTT. Residues: CASSLSGDSTGELFF. The chain combines TRBV7-3 with TRBJ2-2; tentative D call: TRBD1 (7 bases). The CDR3 consists of 15 residues. V lost 1 base to trimming and J lost 4 bases, with 10 bases between them. CDR1 and CDR2 from the germline V gene are SGHTA and FQGTGA. The variable domain in full, with the rest retrieved from reference TRBV7-3 and TRBJ2-2, is GAGVSQTPSNKVTEKGKYVELRCDPISGHTALYWYRQSLGQGPEFLIYFQGTGAADDSGLPNDRFFAVRPEGSVSTLKIQRTERGDSAVYLCASSLSGDSTGELFFGEGSRLTVL.

V and J are TRBV15 and TRBJ2-3, with D perhaps matching TRBD2 (7 bases). V lost 9 bases to trimming and J lost 2 bases, with 15 bases between them. Germline CDR1 LNHNV, CDR2 YYDKDF (reference sequence). The CDR3 is made up of 14 amino acids. The DNA for the CDR3 is TGTGCCACAGAAAGGGGGGGGCCCACAGATACGCAGTATTTT. Translation gives CATERGGPTDTQYF. Full variable domain (remainder filled in from reference TRBV15 and TRBJ2-3): DAMVIQNPRYQVTQFGKPVTLSCSQTLNHNVMYWYQQKSSQAPKLLFHYYDKDFNNEADTPDNFQSRRPNTSFCFLDIRSPGLGDTAMYLCATERGGPTDTQYFGPGTRLTVL.

As for this clone: At one end the junction does not follow the germline gene, possibly because of a read error. The chain recombines TRBV4-3 with TRBJ1-4, with 10 bases lining up with TRBD1. Per the germline V gene, CDR1 is LGHNA and CDR2 is YSLEER. The CDR3 is made up of 15 amino acids. DNA of the CDR3: TGCGCCAGCAGCCAGGGACAGGGGCCTAACGAAAAACTGTTTTTT. It is translated as CASSQGQGPNEKLFF.

This clone showed up just a few times. The genes are TRBV4-2 and TRBJ1-2, with 7 bases identical to TRBD1. From germline, CDR1 is LGHNA and CDR2 YNFKEQ. J gave up 7 bases and V 1 base, and 6 bases lay outside the gene matches. The CDR3 sequence is 14 residues long. Here the CDR3 reads CASSQGRGESGYTF. DNA for the CDR3: TGTGCCAGCAGCCAAGGCAGGGGGGAATCTGGCTACACCTTC.

The J gene is TRBJ2-5, the V gene TRBV19; 10 bases are shared with TRBD2. Germline V lookup: CDR1 LNHDA, CDR2 SQIVND (reference sequence). Trimming at V came to 4 bases and at J to 2 bases, leaving 4 bases not matched to a gene. CDR3 length equals 15 residues. CDR3 bases: TGTGCCAGTAGTAGCAGCGGGGGGGTTCAAGAGACCCAGTACTTC. Protein sequence: CASSSSGGVQETQYF.

V usage is TRBV11-3 and J usage is TRBJ1-6; D perhaps matches TRBD1 (6 bases). Trimming pared 1 base from V and 10 bases from J, leaving 14 bases between. Germline V gives CDR1 SGHNT, CDR2 YENEEA. CDR3 length equals 15 residues. In DNA, the CDR3 is TGTGCCAGCAGCTTAGTGAGGGACAAAGAATCACCCCTCCACTTT. It is translated as CASSLVRDKESPLHF.

The chain uses TRBV12-5 and TRBJ2-1; 13 nucleotides match TRBD2. This CDR3 has 15 residues. Germline V gives CDR1 LGHNT, CDR2 FRNRAP. V lost 0 bases, J lost 8 bases, and 1 base stayed unmatched. Here the CDR3 reads CASGLVLAGGYEQFF. CDR3 DNA sequence: TGTGCTAGTGGTTTGGTACTAGCGGGGGGGTATGAGCAGTTCTTC.

The CDR3 DNA reads TGCAGCGTCCGACAAGGGGCGAGCTATGGCTACACCTTC. It encodes CSVRQGASYGYTF. The chain links TRBV29-1 to TRBJ1-2; D is perhaps TRBD1 (5 bases). CDR1 is SQVTM, CDR2 ANQGSEA, per germline. V lost 6 bases, J lost 4 bases, and 15 bases lay in between. The CDR3 covers 13 residues.

The chain recombines TRBV21-1 with TRBJ2-7; TRBD1 reflects the table's D call only, with no check against the DNA. TRBV21-1 is annotated as a pseudogene. This CDR3 has 13 amino acids. CDR3 in DNA: TGTGCCAGCAGCAAAGTGGCAGGGGACGAGCAGTACGTC. The encoded protein is CASSKVAGDEQYV.

A remark on this clone: The junction departs from germline at one end; a sequencing error may be responsible. The chain employs TRBV7-3 and TRBJ1-3; the match to TRBD1 covers 7 bases. Germline V gene lookup returns CDR1 SGHTA and CDR2 FQGTGA. This CDR3 is 16 amino acids long. The CDR3 sequence: CASSLTGDSSGNTIYF. The CDR3 DNA reads as TGTGCCAGCAGCCTAACAGGGGACTCTTCTGGAAACACCATATATTTT.

V usage is TRBV25-1 and J usage is TRBJ2-1; possibly TRBD2 for D (7 bases). Trimming removed 6 bases from V and 8 bases from J, with 23 bases in between. In germline, CDR1 is MGHDK, CDR2 SYGVNS. This CDR3 comprises 16 residues. CDR3 DNA: TGTGCCAGCAGCACAACGTCGGGGGGCCTAAACGATGAGCAGTTCTTC. Amino acid sequence: CASSTTSGGLNDEQFF.

The chain joins TRBV7-2 to TRBJ2-3; TRBD1 is a possible D gene (6 bases). This CDR3 is 16 amino acids long. V was clipped by 5 bases and J by 0 bases, with 15 bases between them. Per the germline V gene, CDR1 is SGHTA and CDR2 is FQGNSA. This CDR3 reads CASSVNRVVSTDTQYF. CDR3 DNA sequence: TGTGCCAGCAGCGTAAACAGGGTCGTTAGCACAGATACGCAGTATTTT.